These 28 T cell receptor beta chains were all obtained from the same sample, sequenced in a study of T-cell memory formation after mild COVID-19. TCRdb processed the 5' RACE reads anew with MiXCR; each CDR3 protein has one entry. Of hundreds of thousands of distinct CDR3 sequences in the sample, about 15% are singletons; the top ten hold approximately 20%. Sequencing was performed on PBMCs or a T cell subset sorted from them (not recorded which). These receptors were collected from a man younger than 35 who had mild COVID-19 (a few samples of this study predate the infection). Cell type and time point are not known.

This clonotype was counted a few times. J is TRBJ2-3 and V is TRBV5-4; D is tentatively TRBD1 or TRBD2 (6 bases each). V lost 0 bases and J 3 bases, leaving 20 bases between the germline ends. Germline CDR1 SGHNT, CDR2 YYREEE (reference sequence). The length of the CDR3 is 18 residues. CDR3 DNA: TGTGCCAGCAGCTTGGTGGGGGGCGGTAAGGTAATTACAGATACGCAGTATTTT. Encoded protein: CASSLVGGGKVITDTQYF.

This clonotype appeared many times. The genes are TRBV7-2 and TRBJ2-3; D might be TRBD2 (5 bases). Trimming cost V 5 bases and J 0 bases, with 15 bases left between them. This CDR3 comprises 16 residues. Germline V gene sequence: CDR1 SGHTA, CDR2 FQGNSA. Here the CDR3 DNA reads TGTGCCAGCAGCGGCAACCGGGGAGCTAGCACAGATACGCAGTATTTT. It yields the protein CASSGNRGASTDTQYF. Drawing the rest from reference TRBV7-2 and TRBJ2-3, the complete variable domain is GAGVSQSPSNKVTEKGKDVELRCDPISGHTALYWYRQSLGQGLEFLIYFQGNSAPDKSGLPSDRFSAERTGGSVSTLTIQRTQQEDSAVYLCASSGNRGASTDTQYFGPGTRLTVL.

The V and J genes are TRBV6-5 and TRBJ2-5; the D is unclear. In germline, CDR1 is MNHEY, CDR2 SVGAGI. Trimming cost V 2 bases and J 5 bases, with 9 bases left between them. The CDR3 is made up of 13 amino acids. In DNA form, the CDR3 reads TGTGCCAGCAGTTACGTGGGCCGGGAGACCCAGTACTTC. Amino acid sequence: CASSYVGRETQYF.

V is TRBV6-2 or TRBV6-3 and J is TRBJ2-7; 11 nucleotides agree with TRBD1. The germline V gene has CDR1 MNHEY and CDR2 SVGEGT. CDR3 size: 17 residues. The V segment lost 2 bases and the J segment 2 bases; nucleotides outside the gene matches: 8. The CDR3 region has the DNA TGTGCCAGCAGTTACCCGATTGGGACAGGGGGAACCTACGAGCAGTACTTC. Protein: CASSYPIGTGGTYEQYF.

The CDR3 is CASSIASGANVLTF. Here the CDR3 DNA reads TGTGCCAGTAGTATAGCCTCTGGGGCCAACGTCCTGACTTTC. The chain joins TRBV19 to TRBJ2-6, with no clear D. This CDR3 has 14 amino acids. Germline CDR1 is LNHDA and CDR2 is SQIVND (reference sequence). V was pared by 1 base and J by 0 bases, with 1 base between.

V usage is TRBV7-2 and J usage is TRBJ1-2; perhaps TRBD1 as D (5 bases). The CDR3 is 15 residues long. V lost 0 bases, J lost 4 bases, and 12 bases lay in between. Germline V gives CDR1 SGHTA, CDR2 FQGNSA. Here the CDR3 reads CASSLAAGLLYGYTF. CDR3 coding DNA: TGTGCCAGCAGCTTAGCGGCAGGGCTCCTCTATGGCTACACCTTC.

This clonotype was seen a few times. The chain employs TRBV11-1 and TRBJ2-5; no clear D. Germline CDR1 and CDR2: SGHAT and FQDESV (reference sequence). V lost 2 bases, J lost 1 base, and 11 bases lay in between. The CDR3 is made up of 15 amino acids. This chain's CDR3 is CASSLQAPIQETQYF. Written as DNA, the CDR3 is TGTGCCAGCAGCTTACAGGCGCCCATCCAAGAGACCCAGTACTTC. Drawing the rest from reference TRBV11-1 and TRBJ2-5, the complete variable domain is EAEVAQSPRYKITEKSQAVAFWCDPISGHATLYWYRQILGQGPELLVQFQDESVVDDSQLPKDRFSAERLKGVDSTLKIQPAELGDSAMYLCASSLQAPIQETQYFGPGTRLLVL.

CDR3 in DNA: TGTGCCAGCAGTGAATTGGGACAAGGAACCTACACTGAAGCTTTCTTT. This codes for CASSELGQGTYTEAFF. The V call is TRBV25-1, the J call TRBJ1-1; a possible D gene is TRBD1 (6 bases). This CDR3 is 16 amino acids long. Germline lookup yields CDR1 MGHDK and CDR2 SYGVNS. Between the trimmed V and J ends, which lost 1 base and 3 bases, there was a span of 15 bases.

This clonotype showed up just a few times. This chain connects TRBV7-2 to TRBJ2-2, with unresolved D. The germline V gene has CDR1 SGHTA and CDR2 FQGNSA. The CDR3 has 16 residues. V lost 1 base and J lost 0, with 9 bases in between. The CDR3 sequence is CASSLVGSSNTGELFF. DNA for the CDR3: TGTGCCAGCAGCTTAGTTGGCAGTTCGAACACCGGGGAGCTGTTTTTT.

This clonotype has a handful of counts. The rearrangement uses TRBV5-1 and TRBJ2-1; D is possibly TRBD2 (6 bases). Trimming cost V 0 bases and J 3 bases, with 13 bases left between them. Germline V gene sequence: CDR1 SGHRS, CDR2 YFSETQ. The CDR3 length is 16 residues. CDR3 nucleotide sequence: TGCGCCAGCAGCTTGGATCTTTTGGGGGGCTACAATGAGCAGTTCTTC. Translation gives CASSLDLLGGYNEQFF. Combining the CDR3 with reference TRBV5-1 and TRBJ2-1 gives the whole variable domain KAGVTQTPRYLIKTRGQQVTLSCSPISGHRSVSWYQQTPGQGLQFLFEYFSETQRNKGNFPGRFSGRQFSNSRSEMNVSTLELGDSALYLCASSLDLLGGYNEQFFGPGTRLTVL.

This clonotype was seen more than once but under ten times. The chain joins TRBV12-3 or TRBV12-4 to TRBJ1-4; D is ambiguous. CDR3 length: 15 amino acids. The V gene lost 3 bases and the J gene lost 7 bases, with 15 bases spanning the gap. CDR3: CASSFGPAVIEKLFF. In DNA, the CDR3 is TGTGCCAGCAGTTTTGGGCCGGCAGTCATTGAAAAACTGTTTTTT.

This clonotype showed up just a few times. Here the CDR3 DNA reads TGTGCCAGTCTTTTTACGGAATCCCAGTACTTC. Translation gives CASLFTESQYF. The chain has TRBV2 and TRBJ2-5; D unclear. This CDR3 spans 11 amino acids. Trimming removed 9 bases from V and 9 bases from J, with 14 bases in between. CDR1 is SNHLY and CDR2 is FYNNEI in the germline V gene.

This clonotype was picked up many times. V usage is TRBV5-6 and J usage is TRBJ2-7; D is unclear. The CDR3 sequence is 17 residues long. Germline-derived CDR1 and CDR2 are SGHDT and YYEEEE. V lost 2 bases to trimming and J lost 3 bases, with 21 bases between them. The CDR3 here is CASSFFTLTPMGYEQYV. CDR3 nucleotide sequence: TGTGCCAGCAGCTTTTTTACGTTGACACCGATGGGCTACGAGCAGTACGTC.

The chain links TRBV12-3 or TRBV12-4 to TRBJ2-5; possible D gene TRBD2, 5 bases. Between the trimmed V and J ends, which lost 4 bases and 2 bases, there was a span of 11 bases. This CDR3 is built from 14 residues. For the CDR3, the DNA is TGTGCCAGCAGTTGGAGGTCGGGTCAAGAGACCCAGTACTTC. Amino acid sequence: CASSWRSGQETQYF.

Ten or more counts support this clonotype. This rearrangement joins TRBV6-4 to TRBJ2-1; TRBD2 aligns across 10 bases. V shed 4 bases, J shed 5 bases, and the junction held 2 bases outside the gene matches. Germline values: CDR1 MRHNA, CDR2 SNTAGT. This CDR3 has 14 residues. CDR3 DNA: TGTGCCAGCAGTGGACTAGCGGGTAACAATGAGCAGTTCTTC. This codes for CASSGLAGNNEQFF.

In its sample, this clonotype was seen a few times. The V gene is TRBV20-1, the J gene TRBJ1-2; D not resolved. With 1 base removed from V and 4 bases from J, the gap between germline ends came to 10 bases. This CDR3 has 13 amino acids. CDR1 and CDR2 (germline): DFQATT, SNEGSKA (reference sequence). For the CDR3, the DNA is TGCAGTGCTAGAGTTGAAGGGAGCTATGGCTACACCTTC. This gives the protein CSARVEGSYGYTF.

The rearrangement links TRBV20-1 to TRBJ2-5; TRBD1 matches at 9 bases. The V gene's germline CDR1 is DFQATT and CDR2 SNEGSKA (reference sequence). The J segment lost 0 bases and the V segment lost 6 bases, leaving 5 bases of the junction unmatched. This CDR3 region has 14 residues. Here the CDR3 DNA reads TGCAGTGCGGGGACAGGGTGGTACCAAGAGACCCAGTACTTC. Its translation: CSAGTGWYQETQYF.

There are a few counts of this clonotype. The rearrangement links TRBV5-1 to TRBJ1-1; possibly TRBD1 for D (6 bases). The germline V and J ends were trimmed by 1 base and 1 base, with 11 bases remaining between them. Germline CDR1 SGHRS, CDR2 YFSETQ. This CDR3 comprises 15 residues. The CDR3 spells CASSLTGQTNTEAFF. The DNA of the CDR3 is TGCGCCAGCAGCTTGACCGGACAGACGAACACTGAAGCTTTCTTT.

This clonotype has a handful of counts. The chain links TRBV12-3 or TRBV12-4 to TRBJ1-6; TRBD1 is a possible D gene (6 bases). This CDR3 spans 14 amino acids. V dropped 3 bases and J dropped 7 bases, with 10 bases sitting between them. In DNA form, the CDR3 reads TGTGCCAGCAGTTTCCCAGGGGAGAATTCACCCCTCCACTTT. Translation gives CASSFPGENSPLHF.

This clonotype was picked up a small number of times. The CDR3 coding sequence is TGCGCCAGCAGCCGGATAAGACAGAACACTGAAGCTTTCTTT. Residues: CASSRIRQNTEAFF. The chain links TRBV4-3 to TRBJ1-1; D call uncertain. The CDR3 spans 14 residues. Trimming shortened V by 4 bases and J by 1 base, and 10 bases separated the two germline ends. Germline lookup yields CDR1 LGHNA and CDR2 YSLEER.

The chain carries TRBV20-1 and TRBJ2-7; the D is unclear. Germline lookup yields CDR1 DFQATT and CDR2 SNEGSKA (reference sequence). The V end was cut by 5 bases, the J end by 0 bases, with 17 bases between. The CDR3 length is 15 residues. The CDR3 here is CSAPRPQVSSYEQYF. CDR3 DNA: TGCAGTGCTCCACGGCCTCAGGTGAGCTCCTACGAGCAGTACTTC.

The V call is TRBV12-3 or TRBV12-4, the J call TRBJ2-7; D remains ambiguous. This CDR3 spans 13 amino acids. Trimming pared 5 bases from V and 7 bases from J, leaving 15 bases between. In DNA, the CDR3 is TGTGCCAGCAGTCCGGCAAGGCGGAGAGAGCAGTACTTC. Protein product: CASSPARRREQYF.

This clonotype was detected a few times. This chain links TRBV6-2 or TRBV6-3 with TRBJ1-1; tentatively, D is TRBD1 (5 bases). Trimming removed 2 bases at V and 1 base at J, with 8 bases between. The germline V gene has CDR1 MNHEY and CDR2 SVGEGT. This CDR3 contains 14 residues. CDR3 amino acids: CASSYMGPNTEAFF. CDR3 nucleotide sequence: TGTGCCAGCAGTTACATGGGACCGAACACTGAAGCTTTCTTT.

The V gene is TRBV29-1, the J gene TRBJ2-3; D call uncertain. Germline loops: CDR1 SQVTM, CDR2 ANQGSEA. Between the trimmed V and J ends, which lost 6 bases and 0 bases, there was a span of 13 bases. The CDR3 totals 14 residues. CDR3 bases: TGCAGCGTAGTGCCGCTGCTTAGCACAGATACGCAGTATTTT. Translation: CSVVPLLSTDTQYF.

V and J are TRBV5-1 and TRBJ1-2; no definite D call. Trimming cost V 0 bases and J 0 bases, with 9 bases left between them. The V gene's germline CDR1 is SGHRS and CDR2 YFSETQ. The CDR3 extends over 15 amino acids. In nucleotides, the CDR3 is TGCGCCAGCAGCTTGGATTCTGGGCCTAACTATGGCTACACCTTC. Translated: CASSLDSGPNYGYTF.

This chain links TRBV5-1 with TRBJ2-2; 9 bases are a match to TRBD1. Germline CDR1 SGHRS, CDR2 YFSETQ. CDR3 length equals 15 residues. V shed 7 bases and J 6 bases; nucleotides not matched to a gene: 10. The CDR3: CASGHGTGYPGELFF. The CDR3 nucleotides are TGCGCCAGCGGTCACGGGACAGGGTACCCCGGGGAGCTGTTTTTT.

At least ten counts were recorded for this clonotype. The DNA of the CDR3 is TGTGCCAGCAGCTCGCCATGGGGACTAGCGGGCAGGACAGATACGCAGTATTTT. Translation gives CASSSPWGLAGRTDTQYF. The rearrangement joins TRBV7-2 to TRBJ2-3; 12 bases fit TRBD2. Germline CDR1 is SGHTA and CDR2 is FQGNSA. Trimming removed 4 bases from V and 3 bases from J; junction bases left unmatched: 11. The CDR3 is made up of 18 amino acids.

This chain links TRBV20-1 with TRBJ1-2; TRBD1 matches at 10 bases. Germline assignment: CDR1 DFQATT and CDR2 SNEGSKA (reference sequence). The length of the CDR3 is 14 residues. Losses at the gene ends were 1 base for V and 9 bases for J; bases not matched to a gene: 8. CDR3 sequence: CSARVHGTGDSYTF. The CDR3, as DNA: TGCAGTGCTAGAGTACATGGGACAGGGGATAGCTACACCTTC.